This T cell receptor beta chain was documented in a study of identical twins (dated by TCRdb to 2016 to 2018). In the study overall: TCR alpha and beta repertoires from monozygotic twins, unrelated adults of various ages and cord blood were deep-sequenced to test whether fetal clonotypes persist. To rule out contamination, replicate twin experiments were performed at different times with different library preparation protocols.

The full study reports these points: Invariant T cells such as MAIT and iNKT could partly confound zero-insertion analyses, although diverse VJ usage argued against such confounding for most clonotypes. Out-of-frame TCR alpha sharing in monozygotic twins was systematically underestimated by recombination models, whereas sharing between unrelated individuals was in agreement with the recombination models. A weaker excess of twin sharing was found in beta out-of-frame sequences because the signal-to-noise ratio was lowered by fewer shared sequences. Compared with coincidental sharing between unrelated individuals, out-of-frame TCR alpha sequences shared between twins showed an excess of sequences with low generation probability. Because the same donors could not be followed over many years, the conclusions depended on cross-sectional statistical analysis. Abundant cord blood beta clonotypes carried fewer insertions; young adult naive repertoires showed a weaker similar trend, while memory repertoires showed none.

This clonotype was detected ten times or more. What this receptor recognizes is not known. Per-base qualities were not stored, and no clone one base away is much larger. Every donor in the study was a healthy Caucasian. Three unrelated non-twin adults were also sequenced: a male aged 18 to 30, a male aged 50 to 60 and a female aged 50 to 60. Miltenyi CD45RO+ enrichment and human naive T-cell isolation kits were used to isolate memory (CD45RO+) and naive T cells from PBMC. CDR1 and CDR2 are drawn from the germline V gene: SQVTM, ANQGSEA. Including the terminal cysteine and phenylalanine, the CDR3 comprises 14 residues. Of the read, only the CDR3 DNA is kept; its 42 bases are in frame from base 1. V loses 1 base, J loses 3 bases, and the germline ends lie 13 bases apart. The library was obtained by 5' RACE. Sequencing was performed on an Illumina HiSeq 2000. Template switching introduced a universal primer binding site; the final cDNA contained a unique molecular identifier, enabling accurate counting of TCR cDNA molecules. First-strand cDNA for TCR alpha and beta chains was synthesized from specific primers in the conserved constant-segment region. To control for contamination, each cDNA library was double barcoded with a SMART-Mk sample barcode plus Illumina barcodes. TruSeq adapter sequences, together with Illumina sample barcodes, were added in two successive PCR steps. The TCR alpha and beta cDNA libraries were sequenced on the Illumina HiSeq platform using custom primers. The study's own analysis went as follows. MiGEC processed the raw reads to extract unique molecular identifiers, while MiXCR was used to determine the CDR3 positions. Recombination models were inferred per individual with the repgenHMM and IGoR tools using an EM algorithm. The tcR package in R was used for shared clonotype analysis, with sharing normalized by the product of cloneset sizes. To study raw recombination free of thymic and clonal selection effects, out-of-frame nonproductive sequences were analyzed. TCRdb trimmed the raw reads at Q25, called clones with MiXCR and kept productive beta chains. Each record represents a unique CDR3 protein, reported with the most common genes and DNA among its rows. Here the V and J calls rest on TCRdb's processing, not on the authors' analysis. The sample yields 350,000 to 400,000 distinct CDR3 sequences; around 9% were counted once. The ten largest clones take up over 7% of the sample.

In this chain, TRBV29-1 is recombined with TRBJ2-7; the D gene may be TRBD1 or TRBD2, since each aligns over 5 bases. Sequenced material: naive T cells sorted from blood. The sample's cell subset or site label, in plain terms: cells isolated with a human naive T-cell isolation kit. This sequence was found in a woman aged 45-60 years in good health. The CDR3 protein is CSVEGGSGGYEQYF. The DNA sequence is given as TGCAGCGTTGAAGGGGGGTCTGGGGGCTACGAGCAGTACTTC.